What follows is one T cell receptor beta chain and its context. What it binds is unknown. This record comes from a study of Ad26.COV2.S vaccination and SARS-CoV-2 variants. Broader study findings: Spike-specific TCR breadth in vaccine recipients exceeded that seen in placebo recipients. From the TCR breadth and depth analyses, total T cell responses may have been underestimated.

V lost 5 bases and J lost 4, with 15 bases in between. CDR3 length: 15 amino acids. Germline V gene lookup returns CDR1 MNHEY and CDR2 SVGEGT. The assay was immunoSEQ multiplex PCR, and TCRdb's table has in-frame clones only and misses some. This table holds under 250,000 clones, 70% to 90% found once. Treatment of the sample: about 20 received Ad26.COV2.S at low or high dose, single or two shots; 5 received placebo; per-sample allocation not given. Specimen acquisition occurred on day 63 following the initial vaccine or placebo injection. This adult donor, from Boston, was 18-55 years old. Wuhan-strain SARS-CoV-2 spike was expressed by the Ad26 vector that made up the vaccine.

This material consisted of peripheral blood, taken in a trial of Ad26.COV2.S vaccine versus placebo. This sequence joins TRBV6-2 or TRBV6-3 and TRBJ2-1, with D possibly being TRBD1 (6 bases). The receptor was isolated from a person between 18 and 60 years old who received the Ad26.COV2.S COVID-19 vaccine or a placebo. The CDR3 loop is CASSILGTFYNEQFF. The CDR3 nucleotides are TGTGCCAGCAGTATACTAGGGACATTTTACAATGAGCAGTTCTTC.